This is a list of T cell receptor beta chains from one sample in a study of T cell responses to AZD1222 COVID-19 vaccine. The repertoire was sequenced with immunoSEQ multiplex PCR; TCRdb's copy has only in-frame clones and lacks some. The repertoire consists of about 120,000 clones, with roughly 88% occurring once and the leading ten covering about 3.5%. The specimen comprised peripheral blood, sampled on day 0 of AZD1222 vaccination. These receptors all stem from an adult in good health. Both conserved end residues are part of each CDR3. The D gene is left open where the match is weak. Rows may omit the clone size; those that give it use once, few, many or a size class.

j_gene	len	d_gene	v_gene	abundance	CDR3nt	CDR3aa
TRBJ2-7	14	TRBD1	TRBV6-6	.	TGTGCCAGCAGATCCGGGACAGGGGTTTACGAGCAGTACTTC	CASRSGTGVYEQYF
TRBJ2-7	14	.	TRBV5-5	.	TGTGCCAGCAGCTTGGAGGCGTGGGCCTACGAGCAGTACTTC	CASSLEAWAYEQYF
TRBJ2-7	11	.	TRBV20-1	.	TGCAGTGCTACCAGGGCCGGCGAGCAGTACTTC	CSATRAGEQYF
TRBJ1-6	15	.	TRBV9	.	TGTGCCAGCAGCGTAGATTTGTCCTCGAATTCACCCCTCCACTTT	CASSVDLSSNSPLHF
TRBJ2-7	16	TRBD1	TRBV5-1	.	TGCGCCAGCAGCTTGGAGGGCAGGGGGCGCGCTACCGAGCAGTACTTC	CASSLEGRGRATEQYF
TRBJ2-5	12	.	TRBV3-1/TRBV3-2	once	TGTGCCAGCAGCCGGGGGGAAGAGACCCAGTACTTC	CASSRGEETQYF
TRBJ2-3	14	.	TRBV5-1	.	TGCGCCAGCAGCTTAAGTGTATACACAGATACGCAGTATTTT	CASSLSVYTDTQYF
TRBJ1-4	14	.	TRBV19	.	TGTGCCAGTAGTATGGGTGGGTTGGATGAAAAACTGTTTTTT	CASSMGGLDEKLFF
TRBJ1-1	12	TRBD1	TRBV19	.	TGTGCCAGTAGTCCCCAGACAGGGAAAGCTTTCTTT	CASSPQTGKAFF
TRBJ2-2	15	TRBD2	TRBV10-1	once	TGCGCCAGCACCGACGGGACTAGCGGTACCGGGGAGCTGTTTTTT	CASTDGTSGTGELFF
TRBJ2-7	15	TRBD1	TRBV4-3	few	TGCGCCAGCAGCCAAGGGACAGGGGACTCCTACGAGCAGTACTTC	CASSQGTGDSYEQYF
TRBJ2-3	19	TRBD2	TRBV3-1/TRBV3-2	.	TGTGCCAGCAGCCAAGATTTGATCCCGGCGCGGGGGGGCCCAGATACGCAGTATTTT	CASSQDLIPARGGPDTQYF
TRBJ2-7	13	TRBD1	TRBV27	.	TGTGCCAGCACCTCCTCAGACAGGGACGAGCAGTACTTC	CASTSSDRDEQYF
TRBJ1-3	14	.	TRBV19	.	TGTGCCAGTAGTATGACAGCCTCTGGAAACACCATATATTTT	CASSMTASGNTIYF
TRBJ2-3	14	TRBD1	TRBV2	.	TGTGCCACACAGGGGACAATCGTCGCAGATACGCAGTATTTT	CATQGTIVADTQYF
TRBJ2-3	15	TRBD2	TRBV5-1	.	TGCGCCAGCGGGACTAGCGTTGGTCGGGCAGATACGCAGTATTTT	CASGTSVGRADTQYF
TRBJ2-3	15	.	TRBV24-1	.	TGTGCCACCAGTGCGGGCAGGGCCTCCACAGATACGCAGTATTTT	CATSAGRASTDTQYF
TRBJ1-1	16	TRBD1	TRBV5-1	.	TGCGCCAGCGGGACGGGGACAGGGGGCCCGAGAACTGAAGCTTTCTTT	CASGTGTGGPRTEAFF
TRBJ1-5	13	.	TRBV14	.	TGTGCCAGCAGCCAAGGCAGGGATCAGCCCCAGCATTTT	CASSQGRDQPQHF
TRBJ1-3	17	.	TRBV6-1	.	TGTGCCAGCAGTGAAAGTCTAGGCTCCAGCTCTGGAAACACCATATATTTT	CASSESLGSSSGNTIYF
TRBJ2-7	18	.	TRBV4-1	once	TGCGCCAGCAGCCAAGGTCCCCTCGGCAGAGACCATTTCTACGAGCAGTACTTC	CASSQGPLGRDHFYEQYF